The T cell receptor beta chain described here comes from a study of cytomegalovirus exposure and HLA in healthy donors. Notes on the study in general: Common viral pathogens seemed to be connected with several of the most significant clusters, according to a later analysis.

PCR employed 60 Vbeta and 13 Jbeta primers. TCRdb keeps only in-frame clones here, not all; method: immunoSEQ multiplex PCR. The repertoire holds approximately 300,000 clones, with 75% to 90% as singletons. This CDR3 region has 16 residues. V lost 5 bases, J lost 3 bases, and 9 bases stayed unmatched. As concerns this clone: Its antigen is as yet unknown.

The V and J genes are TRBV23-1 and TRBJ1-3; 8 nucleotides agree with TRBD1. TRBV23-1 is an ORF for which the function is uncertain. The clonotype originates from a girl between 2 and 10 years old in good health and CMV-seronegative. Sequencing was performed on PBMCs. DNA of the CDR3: TGCGCCAGCAGTTACATTCGACAGGGGATTGGAAACACCATATATTTT. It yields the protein CASSYIRQGIGNTIYF.